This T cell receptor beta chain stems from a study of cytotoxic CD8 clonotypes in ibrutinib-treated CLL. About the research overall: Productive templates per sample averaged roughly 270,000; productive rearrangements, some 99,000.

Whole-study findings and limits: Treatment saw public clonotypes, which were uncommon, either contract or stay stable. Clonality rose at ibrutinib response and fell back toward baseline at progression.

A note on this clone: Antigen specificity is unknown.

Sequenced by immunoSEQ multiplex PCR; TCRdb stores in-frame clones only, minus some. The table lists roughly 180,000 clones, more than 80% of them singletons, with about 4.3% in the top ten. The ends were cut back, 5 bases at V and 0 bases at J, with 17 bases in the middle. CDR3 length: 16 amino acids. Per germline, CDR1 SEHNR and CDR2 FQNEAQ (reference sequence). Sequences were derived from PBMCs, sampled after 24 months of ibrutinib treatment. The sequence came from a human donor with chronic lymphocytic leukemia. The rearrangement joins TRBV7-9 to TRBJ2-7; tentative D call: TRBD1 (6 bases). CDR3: CASSQLTGPYSYEQYF. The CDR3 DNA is TGTGCCAGCAGCCAGTTGACAGGCCCTTACTCCTACGAGCAGTACTTC.